This entry concerns a single TCR beta chain. This sample is drawn from a study of control samples from healthy donors and cancer patients. This CDR3 region has 15 residues. The germline gives CDR1 LNHDA, CDR2 SQIVND (reference sequence). With 4 bases removed from V and 4 bases from J, the gap between germline ends came to 13 bases. The repertoire was sequenced with immunoSEQ multiplex PCR; TCRdb's copy has only in-frame clones and lacks some. The data show 130,000 to 150,000 clones, 91% seen once. The specimen sequenced was blood. The source of this sequence is a man younger than 40 in good health. V gene TRBV19 combines with J gene TRBJ1-4; D perhaps matches TRBD1 (5 bases). CDR3 nucleotides: TGTGCCAGTAGTAAGGCGGTTGGGGGTAATGAAAAACTGTTTTTT. This translates into CASSKAVGGNEKLFF.